This T cell receptor (beta chain) was obtained from a study of blood T cell repertoires in COVID-19 (dated by TCRdb to the early 2020s). About the full investigation: The collaborator samples originated in the United States, Italy and Spain and spanned the acute and convalescent phases of COVID-19. The dataset comprised deeply sampled blood TCRbeta repertoires from subjects exposed to, actively infected with, or recovered from COVID-19. The repertoires were released in a freely available public database intended as a resource for research on the immune response to SARS-CoV-2. The sample metadata nearly always contained a de-identified subject ID, COVID-19 status, age in years and sex. The samples were drawn from two sources: the first 160 participants of the ongoing ImmuneRACE study, and 1,000 to 1,500 subjects contributed by 6 global collaborators. Where available, HLA class I and class II types were obtained from metadata supplied by the sample provider rather than from assay-based typing. The material from the prospective study consisted of cDNA or gDNA derived from T cells, B-cell-depleted T cells, or PBMCs.

What the authors observed across the whole study: Clinical and demographic metadata were provided uncurated, with the amount varying by source and participant.

TCRbeta CDR3 regions were amplified from genomic DNA by means of the immunoSEQ Assay, a bias-controlled multiplex PCR. Under the source paper's analysis protocol: The number of nucleated cells in each sample was estimated by amplification of reference gene primers within the assay. To quantify the absolute abundance of each unique TCRbeta CDR3 rearrangement, sequence reads were collapsed and filtered. For each sample, productive Simpson clonality was calculated as the square root of Simpson's diversity index over productive rearrangements. TCRdb carries this immuneACCESS record with in-frame sequences only. Its versions omit some clonotypes, under half of them owing to an unresolved V gene in the studies checked, with the rest unexplained. The V and J calls and clone size were taken over from that table, and D and trimming were inferred from the DNA. This sample lists approximately 250,000 clones; around 88% were detected once. Over 4% of the sample is in the top ten clones.

Enrolling through a virtual design, the prospective study's participants ranged in age from roughly 18 to 90 years and lived across about two dozen United States geographic areas. In the prospective study, cohorts were assigned on the basis of participant-reported clinical history obtained from a screening survey and a study questionnaire. Recovered participants in ImmuneRACE Cohort 3 were defined as having two consecutive negative NP/OP PCR tests, clearance from a healthcare professional, or resolution of symptoms. In the prospective study, mobile phlebotomists collected whole blood, serum and a nasopharyngeal or oropharyngeal swab from each participant. Over a roughly 2-month period, participants in the prospective study had the option of providing additional blood draws and questionnaires. Prospective study blood samples were shipped either frozen or at room temperature before DNA extraction.

Of note for this clone: The target of this receptor is not known. The input lacks base qualities; no much larger clone sits a single base away.

The germline V end is reduced by 5 bases and the J end by 1 base; junction bases left unmatched: 14. The germline V gene supplies CDR1 MDHEN and CDR2 SYDVKM. From the cysteine up to the phenylalanine, the CDR3 has a length of 18 residues. The entry retains the CDR3 DNA only, 54 bases that are in frame from base 1. Recombination joined TRBV28 with TRBJ1-3; 7 junctional bases match TRBD1. Material: PBMCs or T cells enriched from blood (not recorded which). The TCR comes from a woman in her thirties who had recovered from COVID-19. The sequenced DNA: TGTGCCAGCAGTCAGGGAACTATTACAGGGGCATCTGGAAACACCATATATTTT. Translated, this gives CASSQGTITGASGNTIYF.